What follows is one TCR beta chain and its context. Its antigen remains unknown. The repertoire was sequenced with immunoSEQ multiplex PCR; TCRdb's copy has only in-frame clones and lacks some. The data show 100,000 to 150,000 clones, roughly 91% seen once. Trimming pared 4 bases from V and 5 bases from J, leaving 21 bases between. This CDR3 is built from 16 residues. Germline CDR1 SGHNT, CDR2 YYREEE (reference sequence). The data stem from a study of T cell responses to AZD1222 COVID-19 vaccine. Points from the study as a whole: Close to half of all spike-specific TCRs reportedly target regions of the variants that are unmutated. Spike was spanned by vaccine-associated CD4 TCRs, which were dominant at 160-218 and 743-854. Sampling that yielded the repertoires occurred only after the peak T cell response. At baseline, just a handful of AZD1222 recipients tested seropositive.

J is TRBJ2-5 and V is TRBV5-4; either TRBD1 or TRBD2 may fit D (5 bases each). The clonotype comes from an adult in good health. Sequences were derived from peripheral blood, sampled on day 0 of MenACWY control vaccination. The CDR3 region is CASSRTRGPYVETQYF. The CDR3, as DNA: TGTGCCAGCAGCCGAACACGGGGACCGTACGTCGAGACCCAGTACTTC. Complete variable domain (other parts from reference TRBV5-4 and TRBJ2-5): ETGVTQSPTHLIKTRGQQVTLRCSSQSGHNTVSWYQQALGQGPQFIFQYYREEENGRGNFPPRFSGLQFPNYSSELNVNALELDDSALYLCASSRTRGPYVETQYFGPGTRLLVL.